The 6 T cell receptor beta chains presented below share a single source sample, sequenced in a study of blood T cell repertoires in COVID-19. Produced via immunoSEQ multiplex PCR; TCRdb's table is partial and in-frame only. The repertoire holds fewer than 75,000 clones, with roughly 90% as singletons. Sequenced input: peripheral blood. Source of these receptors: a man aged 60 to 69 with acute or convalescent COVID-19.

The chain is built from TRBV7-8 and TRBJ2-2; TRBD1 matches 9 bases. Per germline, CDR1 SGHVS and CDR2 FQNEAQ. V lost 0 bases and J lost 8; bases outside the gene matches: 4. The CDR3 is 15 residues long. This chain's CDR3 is CASSLATGGVGELFF. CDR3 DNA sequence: TGTGCCAGCAGCTTAGCGACAGGGGGTGTTGGGGAGCTGTTTTTT.

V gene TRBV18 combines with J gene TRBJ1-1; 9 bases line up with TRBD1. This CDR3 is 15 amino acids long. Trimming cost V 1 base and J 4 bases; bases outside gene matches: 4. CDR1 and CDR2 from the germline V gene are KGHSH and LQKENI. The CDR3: CASSPQQGAVTEAFF. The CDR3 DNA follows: TGTGCCAGCTCACCACAACAGGGGGCGGTCACTGAAGCTTTCTTT.

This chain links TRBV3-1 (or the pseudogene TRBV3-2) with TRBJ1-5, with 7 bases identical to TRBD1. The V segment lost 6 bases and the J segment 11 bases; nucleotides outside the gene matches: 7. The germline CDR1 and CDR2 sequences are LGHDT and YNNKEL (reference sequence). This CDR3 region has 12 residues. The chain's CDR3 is CASSTGEGSQHF. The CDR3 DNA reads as TGTGCCAGCAGTACAGGGGAAGGTTCCCAGCATTTT.

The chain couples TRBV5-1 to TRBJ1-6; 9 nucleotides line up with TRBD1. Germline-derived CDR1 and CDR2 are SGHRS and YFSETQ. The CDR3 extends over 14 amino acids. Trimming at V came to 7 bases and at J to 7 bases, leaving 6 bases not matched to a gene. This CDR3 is CASGRDRENSPLHF. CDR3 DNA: TGCGCCAGCGGCCGGGACAGGGAAAATTCACCCCTCCACTTT. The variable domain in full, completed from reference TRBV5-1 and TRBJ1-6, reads KAGVTQTPRYLIKTRGQQVTLSCSPISGHRSVSWYQQTPGQGLQFLFEYFSETQRNKGNFPGRFSGRQFSNSRSEMNVSTLELGDSALYLCASGRDRENSPLHFGNGTRLTVT.

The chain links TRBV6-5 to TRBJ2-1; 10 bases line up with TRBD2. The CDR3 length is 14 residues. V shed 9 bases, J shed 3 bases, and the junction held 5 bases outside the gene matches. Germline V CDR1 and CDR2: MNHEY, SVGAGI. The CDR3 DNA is TGTGCCAGTATAGCGGGGGGCAACTACAATGAGCAGTTCTTC. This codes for CASIAGGNYNEQFF.

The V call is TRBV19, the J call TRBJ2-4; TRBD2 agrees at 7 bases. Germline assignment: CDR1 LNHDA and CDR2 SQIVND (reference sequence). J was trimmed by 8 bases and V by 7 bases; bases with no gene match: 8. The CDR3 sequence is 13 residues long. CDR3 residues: CASTREGLDIQYF. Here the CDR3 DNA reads TGTGCCAGTACCAGGGAGGGGTTGGACATTCAGTACTTC.